Shown below are 15 T cell receptor beta chains from a single sample sequenced in a study of cytomegalovirus exposure and HLA in healthy donors. The PCR used 60 Vbeta and 13 Jbeta primers. Assay used: immunoSEQ multiplex PCR; TCRdb lists only in-frame clones, some missing. The sample gives hundreds of thousands of clones, just over 70% of which show up once; 2% to 2.5% is in the top ten. Sequenced material: PBMCs. All receptors derive from a female donor in good health and CMV-seronegative.

The rearrangement uses TRBV30 and TRBJ1-5; tentatively, D is TRBD1 (6 bases). Germline CDR1 reads GTSNPN; CDR2 reads SVGIG (reference sequence). Trimming pared 4 bases from V and 2 bases from J, leaving 12 bases between. There are 14 residues in the CDR3. The CDR3 region has the DNA TGTGCCTGGAATGAGGCAGGGGGCAATCAGCCCCAGCATTTT. Its translation: CAWNEAGGNQPQHF.

The chain recombines TRBV12-5 with TRBJ2-1; D unresolved. CDR1 and CDR2 from the germline V gene are LGHNT and FRNRAP. The V and J ends lost 0 bases and 8 bases respectively, with 8 bases between them. The CDR3 covers 13 residues. The CDR3 DNA is TGTGCTAGTGGTTTGGTAATGGCCCATGAGCAGTTCTTC. Its protein is CASGLVMAHEQFF.

The chain uses TRBV15 and TRBJ2-7; 8 positions match TRBD2. This CDR3 is built from 12 residues. Germline V CDR1 and CDR2: LNHNV, YYDKDF (reference sequence). Germline trimming cut 9 bases from V and 3 bases from J; bases unmatched to any gene: 4. The chain's CDR3 is CATAAGGYEQYF. Here the CDR3 DNA reads TGTGCCACAGCGGCGGGGGGCTACGAGCAGTACTTC.

The gene calls are TRBV10-1 and TRBJ1-1; 7 bases agree with TRBD1. Trimming at V came to 3 bases and at J to 10 bases, leaving 8 bases not matched to a gene. This CDR3 has 13 residues. The germline gives CDR1 WNHNN, CDR2 SYGVQD (reference sequence). The CDR3 DNA is TGCGCCAGCAGTGACGGACAGGACATCAGAGCTTTCTTT. This sequence encodes CASSDGQDIRAFF.

In DNA form, the CDR3 reads TGTGCCTGGAGTGCCGGGGAGGGAGCTAACTATGGCTACACCTTC. Its protein product is CAWSAGEGANYGYTF. This chain uses TRBV30 with TRBJ1-2; no definite D call. This CDR3 has 15 amino acids. The germline V and J ends were trimmed by 1 base and 0 bases, with 12 bases remaining between them. The germline CDR1 and CDR2 sequences are GTSNPN and SVGIG (reference sequence).

In this sample, this clone turned up a few times. V and J are TRBV5-6 and TRBJ1-4; 8 bases are shared with TRBD1. The V and J ends lost 4 bases and 7 bases, in that order; junction bases with no gene match: 9. Germline-derived CDR1 and CDR2 are SGHDT and YYEEEE. This CDR3 region has 15 residues. CDR3 amino acids: CASSLLQGGGEKLFF. DNA for the CDR3: TGTGCCAGCAGCCTCTTACAGGGGGGAGGTGAAAAACTGTTTTTT.

The rearrangement uses TRBV27 and TRBJ1-3, with 7 bases aligning to TRBD1. The V gene end was trimmed by 10 bases and the J gene end by 0 bases; junction bases not matched to a gene: 3. Germline CDR1 and CDR2: MNHEY and SMNVEV (reference sequence). The CDR3 totals 13 residues. This CDR3 reads CATGTVSGNTIYF. The CDR3 DNA sequence: TGTGCCACCGGGACAGTCTCTGGAAACACCATATATTTT.

This clone was detected a few times. The CDR3, as DNA: TGTGCCAGCAGCGTAGATTTACAGGGGTACTCAACTAATGAAAAACTGTTTTTT. Protein sequence: CASSVDLQGYSTNEKLFF. The V gene is TRBV9, the J gene TRBJ1-4, with TRBD1 matching 7 bases. J gave up 0 bases and V 0 bases, and 8 bases lay outside the gene matches. The CDR3 length is 18 residues. Germline assignment: CDR1 SGDLS and CDR2 YYNGEE.

This clone has a handful of counts. V and J are TRBV28 and TRBJ1-2; D unclear. Looked up from germline, CDR1 is MDHEN and CDR2 is SYDVKM. The length of the CDR3 is 11 residues. Trimming cost V 5 bases and J 5 bases, with 6 bases left between them. The CDR3 DNA follows: TGTGCCAGCAGTGACTCTTATGGCTACACCTTC. This translates into CASSDSYGYTF.

This clone was counted a few times. The CDR3: CASSLDRAGGYEQYF. CDR3 DNA sequence: TGCGCCAGCAGCCTAGATCGCGCGGGCGGGTACGAGCAGTACTTC. The chain joins TRBV4-1 to TRBJ2-7; a possible D gene is TRBD2 (5 bases). The CDR3 is made up of 15 amino acids. The V gene lost 4 bases and the J gene lost 4 bases, with 17 bases spanning the gap. Looked up from germline, CDR1 is MGHRA and CDR2 is YSYEKL.

The genes are TRBV25-1 and TRBJ2-5; D uncertain. The closer fit of TRBJ2-7 to the DNA end suggests the J call may be wrong. The CDR3 consists of 11 residues. Germline V lookup: CDR1 MGHDK, CDR2 SYGVNS. CDR3 coding DNA: TGTGCCAGCAGAGCCCGCTACGAGCAGTACTTC. Amino acids: CASRARYEQYF.

V is TRBV19 and J is TRBJ1-3; 7 nucleotides align to TRBD1. Germline-derived CDR1 and CDR2 are LNHDA and SQIVND (reference sequence). With V trimmed by 10 bases and J by 2 bases, 5 bases remained unmatched. This CDR3 is 13 amino acids long. The DNA of the CDR3 is TGTGCCACAATCGGGACAGCTGGAAACACCATATATTTT. It specifies CATIGTAGNTIYF.

The gene calls are TRBV18 and TRBJ2-7; 8 bases match TRBD2. The CDR3 covers 16 residues. In germline, CDR1 is KGHSH, CDR2 LQKENI. With V trimmed by 0 bases and J by 2 bases, 6 bases remained unmatched. The CDR3 region has the DNA TGTGCCAGCTCACCACCGGACGGGGGGGGGACCTACGAGCAGTACTTC. Protein sequence: CASSPPDGGGTYEQYF.

The table lists this clone with a few counts. This chain links TRBV7-6 with TRBJ2-1; the D gene is possibly TRBD2 (6 bases). CDR3 length: 15 residues. V lost 3 bases and J 10 bases, leaving 19 bases between the germline ends. Germline loops: CDR1 SGHVS, CDR2 FNYEAQ. The CDR3 loop reads CASSFRSGVGGEQFF. CDR3 DNA: TGTGCCAGCAGCTTCAGGTCGGGGGTGGGTGGGGAGCAGTTCTTC. Looking up the rest from reference TRBV7-6 and TRBJ2-1 gives the full variable domain: GAGVSQSPRYKVTKRGQDVALRCDPISGHVSLYWYRQALGQGPEFLTYFNYEAQQDKSGLPNDRFSAERPEGSISTLTIQRTEQRDSAMYRCASSFRSGVGGEQFFGPGTRLTVL.

On this clone: This sample also contains other DNA sequences that code for the same CDR3. The rearrangement links TRBV7-2 to TRBJ2-3; TRBD2 matches at 10 bases. Germline V gives CDR1 SGHTA, CDR2 FQGNSA. CDR3 length: 14 amino acids. Losses at the gene ends were 4 bases for V and 3 bases for J; bases not matched to a gene: 1. CDR3: CASSSSGSTDTQYF. In DNA form, the CDR3 reads TGTGCCAGCAGCTCTAGCGGGAGTACAGATACGCAGTATTTT.